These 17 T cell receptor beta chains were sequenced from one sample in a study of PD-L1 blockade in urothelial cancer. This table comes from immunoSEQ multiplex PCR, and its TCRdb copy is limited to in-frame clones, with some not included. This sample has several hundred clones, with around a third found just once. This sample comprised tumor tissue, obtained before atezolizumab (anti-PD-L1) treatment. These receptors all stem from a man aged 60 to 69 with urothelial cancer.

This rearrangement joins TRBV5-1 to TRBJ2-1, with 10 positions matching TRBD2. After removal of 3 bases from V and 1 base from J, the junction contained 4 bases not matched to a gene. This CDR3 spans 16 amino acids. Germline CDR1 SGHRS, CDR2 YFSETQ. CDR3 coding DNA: TGCGCCAGCAGCTCCGGACTAGCGGATTCCTACAATGAGCAGTTCTTC. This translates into CASSSGLADSYNEQFF.

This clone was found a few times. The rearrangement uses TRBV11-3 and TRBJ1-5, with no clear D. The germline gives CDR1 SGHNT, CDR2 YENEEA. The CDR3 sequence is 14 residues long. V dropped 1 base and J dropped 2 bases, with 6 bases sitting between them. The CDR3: CASSLVQRNQPQHF. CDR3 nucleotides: TGTGCCAGCAGCTTAGTCCAGCGCAATCAGCCCCAGCATTTT.

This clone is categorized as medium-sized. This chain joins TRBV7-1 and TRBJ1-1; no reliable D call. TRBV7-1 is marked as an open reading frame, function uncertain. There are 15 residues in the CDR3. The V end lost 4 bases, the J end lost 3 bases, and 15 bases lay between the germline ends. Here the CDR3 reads CASSLKNIGDTEAFF. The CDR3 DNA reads TGTGCCAGCAGCTTGAAGAATATTGGGGACACTGAAGCTTTCTTT.

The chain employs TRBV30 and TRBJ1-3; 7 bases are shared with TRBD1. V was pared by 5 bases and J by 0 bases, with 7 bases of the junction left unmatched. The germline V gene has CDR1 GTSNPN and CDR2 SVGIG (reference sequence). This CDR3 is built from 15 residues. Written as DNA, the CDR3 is TGTGCCTGGGCCCGGACAGGTTTCTCTGGAAACACCATATATTTT. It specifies CAWARTGFSGNTIYF.

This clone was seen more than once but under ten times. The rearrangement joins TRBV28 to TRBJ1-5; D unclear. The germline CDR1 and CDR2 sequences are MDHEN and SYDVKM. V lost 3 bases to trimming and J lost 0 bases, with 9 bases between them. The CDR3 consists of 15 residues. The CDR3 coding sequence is TGTGCCAGCAGTTTCGGCAGAAATAGCAATCAGCCCCAGCATTTT. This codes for CASSFGRNSNQPQHF.

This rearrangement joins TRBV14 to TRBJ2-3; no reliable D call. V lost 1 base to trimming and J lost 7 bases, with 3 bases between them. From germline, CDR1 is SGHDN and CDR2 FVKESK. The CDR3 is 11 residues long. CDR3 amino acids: CASSQVNTQYF. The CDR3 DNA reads TGTGCCAGCAGCCAAGTTAATACGCAGTATTTT.

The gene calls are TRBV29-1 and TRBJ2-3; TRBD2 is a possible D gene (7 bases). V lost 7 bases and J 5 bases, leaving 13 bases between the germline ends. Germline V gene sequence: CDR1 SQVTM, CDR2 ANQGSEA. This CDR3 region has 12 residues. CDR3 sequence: CSEGGAGDTQYF. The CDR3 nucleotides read TGCAGCGAAGGGGGGGCCGGAGATACGCAGTATTTT.

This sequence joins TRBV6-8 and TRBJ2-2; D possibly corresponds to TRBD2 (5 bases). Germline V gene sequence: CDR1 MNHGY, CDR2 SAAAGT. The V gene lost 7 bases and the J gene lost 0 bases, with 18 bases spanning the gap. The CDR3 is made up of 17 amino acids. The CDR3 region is CASNPLGVSANTGELFF. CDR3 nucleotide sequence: TGTGCCAGCAACCCCCTTGGGGTTAGCGCGAACACCGGGGAGCTGTTTTTT.

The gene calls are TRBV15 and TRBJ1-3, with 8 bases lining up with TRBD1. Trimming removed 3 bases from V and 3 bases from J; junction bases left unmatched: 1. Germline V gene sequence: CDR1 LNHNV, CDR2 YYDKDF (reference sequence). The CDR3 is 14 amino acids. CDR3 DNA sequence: TGTGCCACCAGCAGGACAGGGGTTGGAAACACCATATATTTT. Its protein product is CATSRTGVGNTIYF.

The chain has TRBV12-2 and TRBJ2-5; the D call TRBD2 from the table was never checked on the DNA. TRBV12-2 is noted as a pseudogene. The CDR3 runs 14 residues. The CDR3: CASRTSGRGETQYF. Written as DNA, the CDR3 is TGTGCCAGTCGGACTAGCGGGAGAGGGGAGACCCAGTACTTC.

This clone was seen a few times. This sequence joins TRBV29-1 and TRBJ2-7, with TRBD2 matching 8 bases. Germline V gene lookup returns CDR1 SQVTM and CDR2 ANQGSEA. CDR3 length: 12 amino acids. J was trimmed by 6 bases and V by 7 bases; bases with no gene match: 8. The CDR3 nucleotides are TGCAGCGCTCGCGGGGGGCTCTCCGAGCAGTACTTC. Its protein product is CSARGGLSEQYF.

CDR3 bases: TGTGCCAGCTCGACCGCAGGGGTTGGGAATGGCTACACCTTC. This gives the protein CASSTAGVGNGYTF. This chain joins TRBV18 and TRBJ1-2; a weak D match, TRBD1 (6 bases). V gave up 6 bases and J gave up 6 bases, with 17 bases separating them. CDR1 and CDR2 from the germline V gene are KGHSH and LQKENI. The CDR3 runs to 14 residues. Drawing the rest from reference TRBV18 and TRBJ1-2, the complete variable domain is NAGVMQNPRHLVRRRGQEARLRCSPMKGHSHVYWYRQLPEEGLKFMVYLQKENIIDESGMPKERFSAEFPKEGPSILRIQQVVRGDSAAYFCASSTAGVGNGYTFGSGTRLTVV.

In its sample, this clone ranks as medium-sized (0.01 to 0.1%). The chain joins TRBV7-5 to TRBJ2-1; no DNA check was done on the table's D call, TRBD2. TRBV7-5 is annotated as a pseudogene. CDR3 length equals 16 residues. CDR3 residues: CASSVLAGGQAYEQFF. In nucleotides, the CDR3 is TGTGCCAGCAGCGTACTAGCGGGAGGCCAAGCGTATGAGCAGTTCTTC.

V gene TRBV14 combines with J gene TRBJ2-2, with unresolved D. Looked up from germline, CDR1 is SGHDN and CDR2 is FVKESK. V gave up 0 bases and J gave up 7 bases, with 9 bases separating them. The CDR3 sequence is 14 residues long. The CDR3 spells CASSQEAGFGELFF. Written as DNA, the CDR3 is TGTGCCAGCAGCCAAGAGGCTGGATTCGGGGAGCTGTTTTTT. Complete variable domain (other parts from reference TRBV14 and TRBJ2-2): EAGVTQFPSHSVIEKGQTVTLRCDPISGHDNLYWYRRVMGKEIKFLLHFVKESKQDESGMPNNRFLAERTGGTYSTLKVQPAELEDSGVYFCASSQEAGFGELFFGEGSRLTVL.

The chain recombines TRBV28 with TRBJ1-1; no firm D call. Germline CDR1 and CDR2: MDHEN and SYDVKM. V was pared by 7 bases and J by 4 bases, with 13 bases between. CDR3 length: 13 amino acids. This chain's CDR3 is CASTSESLTEAFF. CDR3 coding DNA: TGTGCCAGCACCTCTGAATCCCTCACTGAAGCTTTCTTT.

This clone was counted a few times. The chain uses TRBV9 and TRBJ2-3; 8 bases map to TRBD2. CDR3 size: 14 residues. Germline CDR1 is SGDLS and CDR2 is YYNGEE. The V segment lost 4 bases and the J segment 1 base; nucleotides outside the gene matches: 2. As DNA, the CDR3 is TGTGCCAGCAGCTCGACTAGCGGCACAGATACGCAGTATTTT. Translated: CASSSTSGTDTQYF.

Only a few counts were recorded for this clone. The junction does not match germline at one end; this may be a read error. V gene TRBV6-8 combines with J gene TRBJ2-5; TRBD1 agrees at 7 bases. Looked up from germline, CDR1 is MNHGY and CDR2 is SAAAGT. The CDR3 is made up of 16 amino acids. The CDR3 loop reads CASSDPGQLNQVTQYF. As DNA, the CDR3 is TGTGCCAGCAGTGACCCGGGACAGCTTAACCAAGTGACCCAGTACTTC.